The 16 T cell receptor beta chains given below trace back to one sample, sequenced in a study of blood T cell repertoires in COVID-19. The table came from immunoSEQ multiplex PCR; TCRdb's copy has only in-frame clones and leaves some out. The table has approximately 200,000 clones, around 87% seen once; the top ten hold approximately 7.2%. Sequences were obtained from PBMCs or T cells enriched from blood (not recorded which). The receptors here all came from a man aged 25 to 45 in a cohort exposed to, infected with or recovered from COVID-19 (not recorded which).

The chain employs TRBV28 and TRBJ2-3; a weak D match, TRBD2 (5 bases). The CDR3 covers 13 residues. Germline V lookup: CDR1 MDHEN, CDR2 SYDVKM. V was pared by 7 bases and J by 0 bases, with 8 bases between. CDR3 sequence (DNA): TGTGCCAGCATACGGAGGAGCACAGATACGCAGTATTTT. It yields the protein CASIRRSTDTQYF. The full variable domain, completed using reference TRBV28 and TRBJ2-3, is DVKVTQSSRYLVKRTGEKVFLECVQDMDHENMFWYRQDPGLGLRLIYFSYDVKMKEKGDIPEGYSVSREKKERFSLILESASTNQTSMYLCASIRRSTDTQYFGPGTRLTVL.

This chain connects TRBV27 to TRBJ2-5; D is uncertain. V lost 3 bases and J 5 bases, leaving 10 bases between the germline ends. From germline, CDR1 is MNHEY and CDR2 SMNVEV (reference sequence). The CDR3 has 13 residues. The CDR3 spells CASSFASKETQYF. The CDR3 DNA reads TGTGCCAGCAGTTTTGCATCTAAGGAGACCCAGTACTTC.

This chain uses TRBV21-1 with TRBJ2-5; the table's D gene call, TRBD2, was not cross checked with the DNA. TRBV21-1 is described as a pseudogene. The CDR3 spans 22 residues. CDR3 in amino acids: CASSRHFYCGLAGRYPGETQYF. CDR3 bases: TGTGCCAGCAGCCGTCACTTCTACTGCGGACTAGCGGGGAGATACCCCGGAGAGACCCAGTACTTC.

The CDR3 DNA sequence: TGTGCCAGCAGCAAAGGGACTAGCGGCCTCCAAGAGACCCAGTACTTC. Translated, it gives CASSKGTSGLQETQYF. V usage is TRBV21-1 and J usage is TRBJ2-5; no DNA check was done on the table's D call, TRBD2. TRBV21-1 is shown as a pseudogene. The CDR3 sequence is 16 residues long.

V usage is TRBV5-1 and J usage is TRBJ2-2, with TRBD1 identical over 9 bases. The CDR3 has 15 amino acids. CDR1 is SGHRS, CDR2 YFSETQ, per germline. V dropped 4 bases and J dropped 7; count of bases not matched to a gene: 8. CDR3 nucleotide sequence: TGCGCCAGCAGCACCCGGGACAGGGTTCTCGGGGAGCTGTTTTTT. Translation: CASSTRDRVLGELFF.

The J gene is TRBJ2-3, the V gene TRBV29-1, with TRBD1 matching 9 bases. The CDR3 spans 14 residues. J was trimmed by 1 base and V by 6 bases; bases with no gene match: 5. CDR1 and CDR2 (germline): SQVTM, ANQGSEA. CDR3 in amino acids: CSVPRTGGTDTQYF. DNA of the CDR3: TGCAGCGTACCAAGGACAGGGGGCACAGATACGCAGTATTTT.

The J gene is TRBJ2-1, the V gene TRBV28, with 14 bases that match TRBD2. Trimming took 5 bases from V and 15 from J; bases not matched to a gene: 12. Germline V gene sequence: CDR1 MDHEN, CDR2 SYDVKM. The CDR3 is made up of 15 amino acids. CDR3 nucleotide sequence: TGTGCCAGCAGTCAAGCGGGGACTAGCGGGAGAGTGTGGTTCTTC. Translation: CASSQAGTSGRVWFF.

The chain is built from TRBV6-5 and TRBJ2-1; 9 bases match TRBD1. The germline CDR1 and CDR2 sequences are MNHEY and SVGAGI. J gave up 5 bases and V 9 bases, and 8 bases lay outside the gene matches. The CDR3 has 14 residues. The CDR3 protein is CASYRQGGHNEQFF. For the CDR3, the DNA is TGTGCCAGTTATCGACAGGGGGGCCACAATGAGCAGTTCTTC.

The chain employs TRBV6-2 or TRBV6-3 and TRBJ1-6, with D hard to call. Germline loops: CDR1 MNHEY, CDR2 SVGEGT. Trimming took off 0 bases at V and 5 bases at J, with 14 bases between the two ends. The CDR3 is 17 residues long. In nucleotides, the CDR3 is TGTGCCAGCAGTTACTCGGCATGGGCAGTCGATAATTCACCCCTCCACTTT. Encoded protein: CASSYSAWAVDNSPLHF.

The chain recombines TRBV9 with TRBJ2-7; 8 nucleotides agree with TRBD1. V gave up 0 bases and J gave up 0 bases; unmatched junction bases: 14. In germline, CDR1 is SGDLS, CDR2 YYNGEE. The CDR3 runs to 19 residues. The CDR3: CASSVDPRPGQGASYEQYF. The CDR3 bases are TGTGCCAGCAGCGTAGACCCCAGACCCGGCCAGGGGGCCTCCTACGAGCAGTACTTC.

The chain uses TRBV5-1 and TRBJ2-5; 7 positions agree with TRBD2. Per germline, CDR1 SGHRS and CDR2 YFSETQ. Losses at the gene ends were 4 bases for V and 0 bases for J; bases not matched to a gene: 12. The CDR3 sequence is 17 residues long. The CDR3 is CASSVGYDSGYQETQYF. The CDR3 DNA reads TGCGCCAGCAGCGTCGGCTATGATAGCGGGTACCAAGAGACCCAGTACTTC.

The chain is built from TRBV23-1 and TRBJ2-1, with 10 nucleotides matching TRBD2. TRBV23-1 is noted as an ORF with a role that remains uncertain. The CDR3 runs to 17 residues. V gave up 5 bases and J gave up 4 bases; unmatched junction bases: 11. The CDR3 spells CASSFIGTSGTYNEQFF. The CDR3 coding sequence is TGCGCCAGCAGTTTCATCGGTACTAGCGGGACTTACAATGAGCAGTTCTTC.

Notes on this clone: Other DNA sequences in the sample encode the same CDR3. The genes are TRBV5-1 and TRBJ2-3; 7 nucleotides match TRBD1. The V gene's germline CDR1 is SGHRS and CDR2 YFSETQ. The CDR3 totals 15 residues. V shed 4 bases and J 3 bases; nucleotides not matched to a gene: 8. The CDR3 region is CASSLEGASTDTQYF. DNA for the CDR3: TGCGCCAGCAGCCTTGAGGGGGCCTCTACAGATACGCAGTATTTT. Full variable domain (remainder filled in from reference TRBV5-1 and TRBJ2-3): KAGVTQTPRYLIKTRGQQVTLSCSPISGHRSVSWYQQTPGQGLQFLFEYFSETQRNKGNFPGRFSGRQFSNSRSEMNVSTLELGDSALYLCASSLEGASTDTQYFGPGTRLTVL.

In its sample, this clone was seen a few times. The DNA of the CDR3 is TGTGCCAGCAGGACAGGGGCAGGGGCAAGCCAAGAGACCCAGTACTTC. As protein: CASRTGAGASQETQYF. The V gene is TRBV11-2, the J gene TRBJ2-5; 8 nucleotides line up with TRBD1. CDR3 length: 16 amino acids. Germline trimming cut 6 bases from V and 1 base from J; bases unmatched to any gene: 10. Germline CDR1 and CDR2: SGHAT and FQNNGV.

V usage is TRBV4-2 and J usage is TRBJ2-1; TRBD2 matches 10 bases. The CDR3 runs 17 residues. Germline V gene lookup returns CDR1 LGHNA and CDR2 YNFKEQ. V dropped 4 bases and J dropped 4; count of bases not matched to a gene: 10. The CDR3 DNA reads TGTGCCAGCAGCCCCACTCCCATAGCGGGGGGTTACAATGAGCAGTTCTTC. Amino acids: CASSPTPIAGGYNEQFF.

This sequence joins TRBV10-2 and TRBJ1-6; 8 positions match TRBD1. This CDR3 is 13 amino acids long. Germline values: CDR1 WSHSY, CDR2 SAAADI. V lost 7 bases and J lost 8; bases outside the gene matches: 4. CDR3 nucleotides: TGCGCCAGCAATACAGGGGGATATTCACCCCTCCACTTT. It yields the protein CASNTGGYSPLHF.